This entry is about one T cell receptor beta chain. Its antigen specificity is not known. Base qualities are missing; no much larger clone stands one base away. The data were taken from a study of CD8 T cells in acute hepatitis C reinfection (dated by TCRdb to about 2021). For the wider study: Both during acute infection and after viral clearance, the study profiled the TCRbeta repertoire of CD8+ T cells that were specific for the HCV NS3-1073 epitope. Paired acute and follow-up samples were contributed by four of the spontaneous resolvers. The research as a whole found: NS3-1073 specific repertoires were highly diverse, with no significant diversity differences between acute resolver, follow-up resolver and acute chronic samples. CDR3 sequences shared with other epitopes were rare, and differing sequencing approaches may have limited exact matching. TRBV04 and TRBV06 gene families were preferentially used in all groups, and this usage was not explained by overrepresentation in the naive pool. NS3-1073 specific cells were too rare to sort in chronically infected subjects, so no follow-up repertoires exist for those subjects. Because bulk sequencing was performed on the TCRbeta chain only, alphabeta pairing of public clonotypes could not be determined. Thirteen public clonotypes were found regardless of outcome, and V04-02/J02-02 was used by one public clonotype.

The germline V gene specifies MGHRA as CDR1 and YSYEKL as CDR2. From the cysteine up to the phenylalanine, the CDR3 has a length of 17 residues. CDR3 DNA only is kept here, 51 bases in frame from base 1. V ends up 0 bases short and J 6 bases short, with an unmatched junction base count of 11. The sample's time point, from its label and the paper: naive CD8 control sorted from an acute-time-point sample. Enrolled in the Montreal Hepatitis C Cohort (HEPCO) in Canada, the donors were people who inject drugs, and these donors were followed every 3 months. A positive HCV RNA or antibody test that followed a negative test within the previous 24 weeks was the definition used for acute primary HCV infection. Surface staining used CD3, CD8 and CD45RO antibodies, with an aqua fixable dye to exclude dead cells. Among the cohort members were about eight spontaneous resolvers, with spontaneous resolution defined as HCV RNA clearance within 24 weeks. Frozen stocks of peripheral blood mononuclear cells were first thawed, after which negative isolation of CD8+ T cells was carried out using the MACS CD8+ T cell Isolation Kit. Sorting of the cells was done on a BD FACSAria II cell sorter.

Genomic DNA was extracted from FACS-sorted cells, and TCRbeta chains were sequenced through the commercial immunoSEQ service. As for the original processing: The repertoire data were analyzed using ImmunoSEQ Analyzer software v3.0 and R v3.5.1. Only productive rearrangements were analyzed, because sequences with stop codons or out-of-frame rearrangements were removed. The sequencing provider supplied the Simpson diversity, Shannon entropy, CDR3 length and nucleotide addition metrics. Clonotypes were grouped by frequency into dominant, sub-dominant, low or lowest abundance categories, and clonotypes below 0.1% were left out of most analyses. A CDR3 amino acid clonotype was designated public if detected in at least two subjects at a cumulative frequency of at least 0.5%. TCRdb retrieved this table from immuneACCESS and kept in-frame rearrangements only. Not all clones are present; in checked studies, unresolved V genes account for under half, and no reason is known for the remainder. Clone size and V and J calls were adopted from that table, with D and trimming inferred from the DNA. Recorded for this sample are tens of thousands of clones; roughly 85% of them occurred a single time. The top ten constitute 9.5% to 12% of the sample.

The sequence derives from a young woman who spontaneously cleared hepatitis C infection. The sample was naive CD8+ T cells from PBMCs. The sample's cell subset or site label is to be understood as: sorted total naive CD45RO-negative CD8+ T cells. The chain joins TRBV4-1 to TRBJ1-5, with 7 bases aligning to TRBD1. The DNA sequence is as follows: TGCGCCAGCAGCCAAGATTCCGGGACAGTCACACGTCAGCCCCAGCATTTT. Its product reads: CASSQDSGTVTRQPQHF.